This record looks at one T cell receptor (beta chain) sequence and its context. What it binds is unknown. The data were obtained in a study of cytomegalovirus exposure and HLA in healthy donors. Both 60 Vbeta primers and 13 Jbeta primers went into the PCR. Sequencing was performed with immunoSEQ multiplex PCR; in TCRdb, only in-frame clones are kept and a portion is missing. The repertoire holds about 200,000 clones, with 79% as singletons. Study results and limitations: Accurate prediction of most subjects' HLA-A and HLA-B alleles from TCR beta sequences was reported. Specific recognition of CMV antigens was confirmed in vitro for a few chains (all CMV-associated). There were some public TCRs occurring in many donors, but most TCR sequences were rare.

The germline V gene has CDR1 SGDLS and CDR2 YYNGEE. V was cut by 3 bases and J by 2 bases, with 16 bases left in between. There are 16 residues in the CDR3. The chain links TRBV9 to TRBJ2-3, with D possibly being TRBD2 (5 bases). The sequence was obtained from a woman younger than 45 in good health and CMV-seropositive. What was sequenced was PBMCs. In DNA form, the CDR3 reads TGTGCCAGCAGCGCCAGATTACTAGATTACACAGATACGCAGTATTTT. Amino acid sequence: CASSARLLDYTDTQYF.